Following are 26 T cell receptor beta chains from one sample sequenced in a study of T cell responses to AZD1222 COVID-19 vaccine. Data came from immunoSEQ multiplex PCR; TCRdb stores just in-frame clones and leaves some out. The sample records 95,000 to 150,000 clones, about 93% being singletons. Here the sequenced sample was peripheral blood, taken 28 days after the second AZD1222 dose. The receptor source for this set is an adult who received the AZD1222 COVID-19 vaccine.

The J gene is TRBJ2-3, the V gene TRBV19; TRBD2 aligns across 11 bases. CDR1 is LNHDA, CDR2 SQIVND, per germline (reference sequence). Trimming took 3 bases from V and 2 from J; bases not matched to a gene: 4. The CDR3 is 16 amino acids. The CDR3 nucleotides are TGTGCCAGTAGTATTCGTAGCGGGGGGGTCACAGATACGCAGTATTTT. Translated: CASSIRSGGVTDTQYF.

The V gene is TRBV5-6, the J gene TRBJ2-1; no reliable D call. The V gene lost 3 bases and the J gene lost 5 bases, with 15 bases spanning the gap. The CDR3 covers 15 residues. CDR1 is SGHDT, CDR2 YYEEEE, per germline. The CDR3 DNA reads as TGTGCCAGCAGCTCAAGACTCCGACCAAACAATGAGCAGTTCTTC. Translating it yields CASSSRLRPNNEQFF.

This clone was counted a few times. The chain uses TRBV7-2 and TRBJ2-3; D may be TRBD2 (6 bases). Germline-derived CDR1 and CDR2 are SGHTA and FQGNSA. With 1 base removed from V and 5 bases from J, the gap between germline ends came to 10 bases. The CDR3 has 14 amino acids. The CDR3 DNA reads as TGTGCCAGCAGCTTAGACGGGGGTTTAGATACGCAGTATTTT. The encoded protein is CASSLDGGLDTQYF.

The genes are TRBV23-1 and TRBJ1-3; D call uncertain. TRBV23-1 falls under the ORF class, with uncertain function. The CDR3 is 22 amino acids. The germline V and J ends were trimmed by 0 bases and 0 bases, with 27 bases remaining between them. The CDR3 DNA reads TGCGCCAGCAGTCAATCAGTGTTCCAGTCTTCTAGACCCGCGAGCTCTGGAAACACCATATATTTT. Protein product: CASSQSVFQSSRPASSGNTIYF.

This clone came up once. The chain links TRBV4-3 to TRBJ2-2, with unresolved D. Germline V CDR1 and CDR2: LGHNA, YSLEER. Trimming pared 2 bases from V and 1 base from J, leaving 14 bases between. This CDR3 has 17 residues. The CDR3 DNA reads TGCGCCAGCAGCCAAAGACAATCCTCCCAGAACACCGGGGAGCTGTTTTTT. It codes for CASSQRQSSQNTGELFF.

V usage is TRBV7-9 and J usage is TRBJ1-2; D call uncertain. Germline-derived CDR1 and CDR2 are SEHNR and FQNEAQ (reference sequence). The CDR3 spans 10 residues. Between the trimmed V and J ends, which lost 5 bases and 7 bases, there was a span of 5 bases. The CDR3 protein is CASSDGGYTF. In nucleotides, the CDR3 is TGTGCCAGCAGCGACGGTGGCTACACCTTC.

The chain couples TRBV7-2 to TRBJ1-1; D may be TRBD1 (5 bases). Germline CDR1 and CDR2: SGHTA and FQGNSA. Trimming stripped 0 bases from V and 8 bases from J, with 16 bases between. The CDR3 loop spans 15 amino acids. CDR3: CASSLAPFSGTEAFF. For the CDR3, the DNA is TGTGCCAGCAGCTTAGCCCCCTTTTCAGGGACCGAAGCTTTCTTT. The variable domain in full, completed from reference TRBV7-2 and TRBJ1-1, reads GAGVSQSPSNKVTEKGKDVELRCDPISGHTALYWYRQSLGQGLEFLIYFQGNSAPDKSGLPSDRFSAERTGGSVSTLTIQRTQQEDSAVYLCASSLAPFSGTEAFFGQGTRLTVV.

The chain uses TRBV10-2 and TRBJ1-5; 9 bases match TRBD1. This CDR3 contains 14 residues. Germline CDR1 is WSHSY and CDR2 is SAAADI. The J segment lost 6 bases and the V segment lost 6 bases, leaving 6 bases of the junction unmatched. The CDR3 region is CASSVDRGSQPQHF. As DNA, the CDR3 is TGCGCCAGCAGCGTAGACAGGGGGAGTCAGCCCCAGCATTTT.

The chain joins TRBV7-2 to TRBJ2-3; 10 bases agree with TRBD2. The V segment lost 0 bases and the J segment 9 bases; nucleotides outside the gene matches: 6. The CDR3 totals 15 residues. The germline V gene encodes CDR1 SGHTA and CDR2 FQGNSA. In DNA, the CDR3 is TGTGCCAGCAGCTTAGCAGGGAGCGGGAGGGGCACGCAGTATTTT. It specifies CASSLAGSGRGTQYF.

The chain recombines TRBV5-1 with TRBJ1-2, with D possibly being TRBD1 (5 bases). Germline V gene lookup returns CDR1 SGHRS and CDR2 YFSETQ. The CDR3 covers 15 residues. V lost 0 bases to trimming and J lost 8 bases, with 17 bases between them. The chain's CDR3 is CASSLVPGENGGYTF. The CDR3 DNA sequence: TGCGCCAGCAGCTTGGTTCCGGGGGAGAACGGAGGCTACACCTTC.

The gene calls are TRBV19 and TRBJ2-1; maybe TRBD1 (6 bases). The V gene's germline CDR1 is LNHDA and CDR2 SQIVND (reference sequence). The CDR3 covers 16 residues. With 5 bases removed from V and 0 bases from J, the gap between germline ends came to 14 bases. The CDR3 sequence is CASSLPRDISYNEQFF. In nucleotides, the CDR3 is TGTGCCAGTAGTCTACCCCGGGACATCTCCTACAATGAGCAGTTCTTC. The full variable domain, in which reference TRBV19 and TRBJ2-1 provide the parts outside the CDR3, is DGGITQSPKYLFRKEGQNVTLSCEQNLNHDAMYWYRQDPGQGLRLIYYSQIVNDFQKGDIAEGYSVSREKKESFPLTVTSAQKNPTAFYLCASSLPRDISYNEQFFGPGTRLTVL.

The chain employs TRBV12-5 and TRBJ1-2, with TRBD1 as a possible D gene (5 bases). Trimming took off 2 bases at V and 5 bases at J, with 15 bases between the two ends. This CDR3 region has 15 residues. CDR1 and CDR2 from the germline V gene are LGHNT and FRNRAP. The DNA of the CDR3 is TGTGCTAGTGGTTTGCCCGTGGGGGAGAGTTATGGCTACACCTTC. As protein: CASGLPVGESYGYTF.

The table lists this clone with a count of one. This chain links TRBV27 with TRBJ1-1; possible D gene TRBD1, 6 bases. Looked up from germline, CDR1 is MNHEY and CDR2 is SMNVEV (reference sequence). This CDR3 contains 13 residues. V dropped 6 bases and J dropped 1 base, with 9 bases sitting between them. The CDR3 DNA reads TGTGCCAGCAGGTGGACAGCGAACACTGAAGCTTTCTTT. Amino acid sequence: CASRWTANTEAFF.

This chain links TRBV19 with TRBJ2-1; TRBD2 agrees at 14 bases. Germline values: CDR1 LNHDA, CDR2 SQIVND (reference sequence). The CDR3 extends over 14 amino acids. Losses at the gene ends were 4 bases for V and 9 bases for J; bases not matched to a gene: 2. The CDR3 loop is CASSKTSGRAEQFF. The DNA for the CDR3 is TGTGCCAGTAGTAAGACTAGCGGGAGGGCTGAGCAGTTCTTC.

The chain has TRBV4-3 and TRBJ2-7; D is undetermined. V lost 0 bases to trimming and J lost 2 bases, with 14 bases between them. Per germline, CDR1 LGHNA and CDR2 YSLEER. CDR3 size: 16 residues. CDR3 protein: CASSQEFDSGTYEQYF. The CDR3 DNA reads as TGCGCCAGCAGCCAAGAATTCGACTCTGGCACCTACGAGCAGTACTTC.

The V gene is TRBV9, the J gene TRBJ1-4, with D possibly matching TRBD1 (5 bases). V was shortened by 3 bases and J by 7 bases, with 19 bases between the two germline ends. The CDR3 covers 16 residues. Per the germline V gene, CDR1 is SGDLS and CDR2 is YYNGEE. The DNA of the CDR3 is TGTGCCAGCAGCGCTCAGGGTAAAGTTTGGGGTGAAAAACTGTTTTTT. The encoded protein is CASSAQGKVWGEKLFF.

This clone has only one observation. This chain joins TRBV5-1 and TRBJ1-6; possible D gene TRBD1, 5 bases. V was clipped by 4 bases and J by 9 bases, with 17 bases between them. This CDR3 has 15 amino acids. The germline gives CDR1 SGHRS, CDR2 YFSETQ. CDR3 sequence reads: CASSPLGGTGSPLHF. The CDR3, as DNA: TGCGCCAGCAGCCCCTTGGGGGGGACGGGTTCACCCCTCCACTTT.

The rearrangement uses TRBV5-6 and TRBJ2-5; D gene unclear. Per the germline V gene, CDR1 is SGHDT and CDR2 is YYEEEE. The CDR3 length is 14 residues. Trimming removed 3 bases from V and 4 bases from J, with 13 bases in between. The CDR3 DNA reads TGTGCCAGCAGCTCCTTCGGCCCATCAGAGACCCAGTACTTC. It yields the protein CASSSFGPSETQYF.

The chain is built from TRBV3-1 (or the pseudogene TRBV3-2) and TRBJ1-2; 10 bases map to TRBD1. Unmatched junction bases numbered 1, after V lost 3 bases and J lost 6 bases. The germline CDR1 and CDR2 sequences are LGHDT and YNNKEL (reference sequence). CDR3 length: 13 residues. CDR3 protein: CASSQTGGHGYTF. The CDR3 bases are TGTGCCAGCAGCCAGACAGGGGGCCATGGCTACACCTTC.

A single count supports this clone. The J gene is TRBJ1-2, the V gene TRBV19, with TRBD1 matching over 11 bases. The CDR3 has 14 amino acids. Germline trimming cut 4 bases from V and 2 bases from J; bases unmatched to any gene: 0. CDR1 and CDR2 from the germline V gene are LNHDA and SQIVND (reference sequence). The DNA for the CDR3 is TGTGCCAGTAGTAGGACAGGGGGCAACTATGGCTACACCTTC. Protein product: CASSRTGGNYGYTF.

V gene TRBV19 combines with J gene TRBJ1-1; D may be TRBD1 (6 bases). This CDR3 contains 14 residues. Looked up from germline, CDR1 is LNHDA and CDR2 is SQIVND (reference sequence). Trimming removed 7 bases at V and 1 base at J, with 13 bases between. CDR3 in DNA: TGTGCCAGTAAAGGGAGGGGGGGGAACACTGAAGCTTTCTTT. It translates to CASKGRGGNTEAFF.

The V call is TRBV30, the J call TRBJ2-6; the D is unclear. CDR3 size: 13 residues. Trimming left V 3 bases short and J 4 bases short, with 7 bases between. CDR1 is GTSNPN and CDR2 is SVGIG in the germline V gene (reference sequence). The CDR3 sequence: CAWSLLGANVLTF. CDR3 DNA: TGTGCCTGGAGCCTTCTGGGGGCCAACGTCCTGACTTTC.

V usage is TRBV30 and J usage is TRBJ1-2; no clear D gene. The CDR3 spans 16 residues. V was trimmed by 3 bases and J by 8 bases, leaving 25 bases between them. CDR1 is GTSNPN and CDR2 is SVGIG in the germline V gene (reference sequence). The CDR3 DNA reads as TGTGCCTGGAGCCCTCGTCGAACGCCCGGTAGAGAGGGCTACACCTTC. This sequence encodes CAWSPRRTPGREGYTF.

The chain employs TRBV7-6 and TRBJ1-4; D is undetermined. Trimming took off 1 base at V and 6 bases at J, with 12 bases between the two ends. CDR1 is SGHVS and CDR2 is FNYEAQ in the germline V gene. This CDR3 has 15 residues. The DNA for the CDR3 is TGTGCCAGCAGCTTAGGGCAGGCAGGCGATGAAAAACTGTTTTTT. It codes for CASSLGQAGDEKLFF.

This chain connects TRBV10-3 to TRBJ2-7; 10 bases are shared with TRBD2. This CDR3 comprises 15 residues. CDR1 ENHRY and CDR2 SYGVKD come from the germline V gene. V shed 7 bases and J 2 bases; nucleotides not matched to a gene: 8. CDR3 in amino acids: CAIKEGTSAAYEQYF. DNA for the CDR3: TGTGCCATCAAGGAGGGGACTAGCGCTGCCTACGAGCAGTACTTC.

The CDR3 region is CASSLGQDTDTQYF. As DNA, the CDR3 is TGCGCCAGCAGCTTGGGGCAGGACACAGATACGCAGTATTTT. V gene TRBV5-1 combines with J gene TRBJ2-3; D gene uncertain. This CDR3 comprises 14 residues. CDR1 is SGHRS and CDR2 is YFSETQ in the germline V gene. Deletions cut 0 bases from V and 2 bases from J, with 7 bases between.